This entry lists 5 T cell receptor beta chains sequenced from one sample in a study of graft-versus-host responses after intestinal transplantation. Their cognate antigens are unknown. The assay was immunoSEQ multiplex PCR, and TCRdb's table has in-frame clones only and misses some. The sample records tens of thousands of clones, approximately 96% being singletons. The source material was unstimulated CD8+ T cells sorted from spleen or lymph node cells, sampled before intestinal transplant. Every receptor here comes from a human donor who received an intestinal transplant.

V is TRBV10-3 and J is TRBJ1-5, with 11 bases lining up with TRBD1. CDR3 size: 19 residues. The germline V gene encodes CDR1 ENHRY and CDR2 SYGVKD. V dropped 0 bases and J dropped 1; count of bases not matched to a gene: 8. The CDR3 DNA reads TGTGCCATCAGTGAGTCGGGACAGGGGGATATAGGGAGCAATCAGCCCCAGCATTTT. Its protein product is CAISESGQGDIGSNQPQHF.

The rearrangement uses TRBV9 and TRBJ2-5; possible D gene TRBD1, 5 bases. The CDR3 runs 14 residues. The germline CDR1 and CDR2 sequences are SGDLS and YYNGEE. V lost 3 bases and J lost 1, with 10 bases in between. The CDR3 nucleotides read TGTGCCAGCAGCGCTCAGGGTAGCCAAGAGACCCAGTACTTC. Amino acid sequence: CASSAQGSQETQYF.

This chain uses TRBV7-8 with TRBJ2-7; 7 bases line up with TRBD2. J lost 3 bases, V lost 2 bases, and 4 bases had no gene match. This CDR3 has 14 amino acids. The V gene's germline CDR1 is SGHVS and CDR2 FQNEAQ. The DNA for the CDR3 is TGTGCCAGCAGCTTATCCGGGGAGGGCTACGAGCAGTACTTC. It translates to CASSLSGEGYEQYF.

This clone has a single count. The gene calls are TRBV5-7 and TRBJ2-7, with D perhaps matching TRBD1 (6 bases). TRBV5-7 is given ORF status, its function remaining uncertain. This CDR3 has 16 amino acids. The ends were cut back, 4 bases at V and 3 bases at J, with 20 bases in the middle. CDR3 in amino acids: CASSRGVGGGFYEQYF. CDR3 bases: TGTGCCAGCAGCCGCGGTGTAGGTGGGGGCTTCTACGAGCAGTACTTC.

In DNA, the CDR3 is TGTGCCAGCAGTCCTGGACTATCCCGTGAATACGAGCAGTACTTC. Its translation: CASSPGLSREYEQYF. The chain has TRBV6-1 and TRBJ2-7; the D gene is possibly TRBD2 (6 bases). The V and J ends lost 5 bases and 4 bases respectively, with 18 bases between them. There are 15 residues in the CDR3. The germline V gene has CDR1 MNHNS and CDR2 SASEGT.